A selection of T cell receptor beta chains follows, all from one sample in a study of metastatic and nonmetastatic thyroid tumors. TCRdb re-clonotyped the PCR reads via MiXCR. The sample has roughly 58,000 clones; just over 4% are singletons. The specimen sequenced was blood. The receptors were gathered from a female donor with papillary thyroid cancer or a benign thyroid nodule (not recorded which). Some clones in this sample may be carry-over from other donors' samples. Both conserved end residues are part of each CDR3. The order of the fields is CDR3 DNA, CDR3 protein, clone size, J gene, D gene, V gene. A D gene is named only where the DNA matches it firmly. A clone size is listed for some rows: how often the clone was seen (once, few, many), or a class if it is expanded.

TGTGCCAGCAGCTTGGCCGGGACTAGCTTCGGCACAGATACGCAGTATTTT	CASSLAGTSFGTDTQYF	many	TRBJ2-3	TRBD2	TRBV5-8
TGTGCCAGCAGCTTAGAAAGCTCCTACAATGAGCAGTTCTTC	CASSLESSYNEQFF	many	TRBJ2-1	.	TRBV7-2
TGTGCCAGCAGCCCCTCCGGGGCAGGGCCGTATGGGGGAAACACCATATATTTT	CASSPSGAGPYGGNTIYF	few	TRBJ1-3	.	TRBV6-2/TRBV6-3
TGTGCCAGCAGCTTAAAAGGGGGTACAGGGGGGTACGAGCAGTACTTC	CASSLKGGTGGYEQYF	many	TRBJ2-7	TRBD1	TRBV7-9
TGTGCCAGCAGTTACCCCCCCGGTGTCAGGCACGCCTACGAGCAGTGCTTC	CASSYPPGVRHAYEQCF	.	TRBJ2-7	.	TRBV6-2/TRBV6-3
TGTGCCAGCGGCCTAGGGGGCAATACGGGGGTTACGCAGTATTTT	CASGLGGNTGVTQYF	.	TRBJ2-3	.	TRBV12-3/TRBV12-4
TGTGCCAGCAGCAGAAACAGGGGGCTGCATTACGAGCAGTACTTC	CASSRNRGLHYEQYF	many	TRBJ2-7	TRBD1	TRBV11-2
TGTGCCAGTAGTCCCGAACCGGGACGCCTCTACGAGCAGTACTTC	CASSPEPGRLYEQYF	many	TRBJ2-7	.	TRBV19
TGTGCCAGCTCACCTACTAGCGGGGTATCCTACAATGAGCAGTTCTTC	CASSPTSGVSYNEQFF	many	TRBJ2-1	TRBD2	TRBV18
TGTGCCACCCGACTTGGGGGCGGGGACACAGATACGCAGTATTTT	CATRLGGGDTDTQYF	medium-sized	TRBJ2-3	.	TRBV6-1
TGCGCCAGCAGCCAGCCAGGGGTTACAGGAAACACCATATATTTT	CASSQPGVTGNTIYF	many	TRBJ1-3	.	TRBV4-1
TGTGCCAGCAGCCCCTACGGGACCAGACAGGGGGCGCGAGAAAAACTGTTTTTT	CASSPYGTRQGAREKLFF	many	TRBJ1-4	TRBD1	TRBV7-8
TGTGCCAGCAGTCAACTCCGGGGGGAGGGCTACACCTTC	CASSQLRGEGYTF	many	TRBJ1-2	.	TRBV3-1
TGTGCCAGCAACCGGCCAGAAGGTCAGCCCCAGCATTTT	CASNRPEGQPQHF	many	TRBJ1-5	.	TRBV6-2/TRBV6-3
TGTGCCAGCAGTATCCCCGGGTCAGGGGGCGAGCAGTACTTC	CASSIPGSGGEQYF	many	TRBJ2-7	TRBD1	TRBV28
TGTGCCAGCAGCGCTGGACTAGTAGCCCCTTCATACGAGCAGTACTTC	CASSAGLVAPSYEQYF	.	TRBJ2-7	TRBD2	TRBV7-8
TGTGCCATCAGTCCGGGACAGCGTAACTACGAGCAGTACTTC	CAISPGQRNYEQYF	many	TRBJ2-7	TRBD1	TRBV10-3
TGTGCCAGCAGCCGCCGGAGCACAGATACGCAGTATTTT	CASSRRSTDTQYF	many	TRBJ2-3	.	TRBV3-1
TGTGCCAGCAGTTCGGGTGACAGGGCCGATCAGTACTTC	CASSSGDRADQYF	few	TRBJ2-7	TRBD1	TRBV28
TGCGCCAGCAGCCAAGTCTTACTGGGCGGGACCCAGTACTTC	CASSQVLLGGTQYF	many	TRBJ2-5	.	TRBV4-1
TGCAGTGCTCGACCGTTCGAGGCAGGGGCCTCGGATGGCTACACCTTC	CSARPFEAGASDGYTF	few	TRBJ1-2	.	TRBV20-1
TGTGCCAGCAGTACGGGGGGTTGTTATAGTGAGCAGTTCTTC	CASSTGGCYSEQFF	.	TRBJ2-1	TRBD2	TRBV7-3
TGTGCCAGCAGTTTCCGGGGGGTCTACGAGCAGTACTTC	CASSFRGVYEQYF	many	TRBJ2-7	TRBD2	TRBV28
TGTGCCAGCAGTTACTCGGGAACGGGCACCGGGGAGCTGTTTTTT	CASSYSGTGTGELFF	medium-sized	TRBJ2-2	.	TRBV6-5
TGCAGTGCTAGAGATACTAGCGGGAGAGGGCGGAATGAGCAGTTCTTC	CSARDTSGRGRNEQFF	.	TRBJ2-1	TRBD2	TRBV20-1
TGCGCCAGCACCTCGACAAGAGCTAACTATGGCTACACCTTC	CASTSTRANYGYTF	many	TRBJ1-2	.	TRBV10-2
TGCAGCGAGGGTCCGGACAGGTCCTACGAGCAGTACTTC	CSEGPDRSYEQYF	many	TRBJ2-7	TRBD1	TRBV29-1
TGCGCCAGCAGCTTACAGGGATACAGCGCTGAAGCTTTCTTT	CASSLQGYSAEAFF	many	TRBJ1-1	.	TRBV5-1